The next 27 T cell receptor beta chains were all read from a single sample in a study of T cell responses to AZD1222 COVID-19 vaccine. Profiled with immunoSEQ multiplex PCR; TCRdb holds only in-frame clones, not every one. Of 100,000 to 120,000 clones listed, roughly 90% were seen once; the top ten hold roughly 2.7%. The material was peripheral blood, obtained 28 days after the second AZD1222 dose. These receptors all stem from an adult who received the AZD1222 COVID-19 vaccine.

V is TRBV7-2 and J is TRBJ2-1, with 7 bases identical to TRBD1. V lost 5 bases and J lost 2; bases outside the gene matches: 9. Per germline, CDR1 SGHTA and CDR2 FQGNSA. CDR3 length equals 16 residues. The CDR3 DNA is TGTGCCAGCAGCGTAACGAGAGGGGGCGCCTACAATGAGCAGTTCTTC. Protein product: CASSVTRGGAYNEQFF.

The chain carries TRBV19 and TRBJ1-4; tentatively, D is TRBD1 (5 bases). The CDR3 is 18 amino acids. V was shortened by 7 bases and J by 0 bases, with 21 bases between the two germline ends. Germline V CDR1 and CDR2: LNHDA, SQIVND (reference sequence). The CDR3 DNA reads as TGTGCCAGTACCGACCCCCAGGGAGGGAAAGCAACTAATGAAAAACTGTTTTTT. It is translated as CASTDPQGGKATNEKLFF.

The chain recombines TRBV4-2 with TRBJ2-3; D not certain. V lost 1 base and J lost 1, with 9 bases in between. The germline V gene encodes CDR1 LGHNA and CDR2 YNFKEQ. CDR3 length: 15 amino acids. The CDR3, as DNA: TGTGCCAGCAGCCAAGTACCGTACGGCACAGATACGCAGTATTTT. Translating it yields CASSQVPYGTDTQYF.

DNA for the CDR3: TGTGCCAGCAGCAAGGGACAGGTGATCTATGGCTACACCTTC. Amino acid sequence: CASSKGQVIYGYTF. This sequence joins TRBV9 and TRBJ1-2, with TRBD1 matching over 8 bases. V lost 4 bases, J lost 4 bases, and 6 bases stayed unmatched. CDR1 is SGDLS, CDR2 YYNGEE, per germline. The CDR3 has 14 amino acids. The full variable domain, in which reference TRBV9 and TRBJ1-2 provide the parts outside the CDR3, is DSGVTQTPKHLITATGQRVTLRCSPRSGDLSVYWYQQSLDQGLQFLIQYYNGEERAKGNILERFSAQQFPDLHSELNLSSLELGDSALYFCASSKGQVIYGYTFGSGTRLTVV.

V gene TRBV2 combines with J gene TRBJ1-5; possibly TRBD1 for D (6 bases). CDR1 SNHLY and CDR2 FYNNEI come from the germline V gene. This CDR3 spans 16 amino acids. V lost 6 bases, J lost 2 bases, and 17 bases lay in between. The CDR3 is CASRLHVGGGNQPQHF. CDR3 in DNA: TGTGCCAGCAGACTCCATGTGGGGGGCGGCAATCAGCCCCAGCATTTT.

With regard to this clone: The sample has other DNA sequences that encode this CDR3 too. V is TRBV7-2 and J is TRBJ2-7; TRBD1 aligns across 9 bases. V was clipped by 3 bases and J by 3 bases; unmatched bases: 3. The CDR3 runs to 14 residues. Germline assignment: CDR1 SGHTA and CDR2 FQGNSA. For the CDR3, the DNA is TGTGCCAGCAGCTTCCGGGACAGGGTCTACGAGCAGTACTTC. This sequence encodes CASSFRDRVYEQYF.

The genes are TRBV6-5 and TRBJ2-7, with 7 bases identical to TRBD2. Trimming took 8 bases from V and 10 from J; bases not matched to a gene: 5. Germline V gives CDR1 MNHEY, CDR2 SVGAGI. The CDR3 runs to 10 residues. For the CDR3, the DNA is TGTGCCAGCGGGAGGGCGCAACAGTACTTC. Protein: CASGRAQQYF.

The chain joins TRBV14 to TRBJ2-2; either TRBD1 or TRBD2 may supply D (5 bases each). The CDR3 loop spans 16 amino acids. The V gene's germline CDR1 is SGHDN and CDR2 FVKESK. The V end lost 5 bases, the J end lost 0 bases, and 13 bases lay between the germline ends. The CDR3 is CASSYYTGPNTGELFF. In nucleotides, the CDR3 is TGTGCCAGCAGCTACTATACGGGGCCGAACACCGGGGAGCTGTTTTTT.

This rearrangement joins TRBV30 to TRBJ2-7; D is uncertain. CDR1 is GTSNPN and CDR2 is SVGIG in the germline V gene (reference sequence). The ends were cut back, 2 bases at V and 3 bases at J, with 8 bases in the middle. This CDR3 contains 12 residues. CDR3 DNA: TGTGCCTGGAGTCCGACTCTCTACGAGCAGTACTTC. Encoded protein: CAWSPTLYEQYF. Filled out from reference TRBV30 and TRBJ2-7, the complete variable domain reads SQTIHQWPATLVQPVGSPLSLECTVEGTSNPNLYWYRQAAGRGLQLLFYSVGIGQISSEVPQNLSASRPQDRQFILSSKKLLLSDSGFYLCAWSPTLYEQYFGPGTRLTVT.

The chain recombines TRBV5-1 with TRBJ1-4; 7 nucleotides line up with TRBD1. CDR3 length: 16 residues. Germline CDR1 is SGHRS and CDR2 is YFSETQ. V lost 4 bases, J lost 3 bases, and 9 bases stayed unmatched. CDR3 DNA: TGCGCCAGCAGCCCCGGGACAGTTTCAGCTAATGAAAAACTGTTTTTT. Its protein product is CASSPGTVSANEKLFF.

This rearrangement joins TRBV6-2 or TRBV6-3 to TRBJ1-1, with D unclear. In germline, CDR1 is MNHEY, CDR2 SVGEGT. This CDR3 spans 14 amino acids. The V end was cut by 2 bases, the J end by 2 bases, with 9 bases between. The CDR3 sequence is CASSYLTQNTEAFF. The CDR3 DNA reads TGTGCCAGCAGTTACCTGACGCAAAACACTGAAGCTTTCTTT.

The V and J genes are TRBV3-1 (or the pseudogene TRBV3-2) and TRBJ1-5; no definite D call. The length of the CDR3 is 13 residues. Trimming cost V 1 base and J 6 bases, with 7 bases left between them. Germline V gene lookup returns CDR1 LGHDT and CDR2 YNNKEL (reference sequence). The CDR3 DNA is TGTGCCAGCAGCCAAGGGTGGAGTCAGCCCCAGCATTTT. It codes for CASSQGWSQPQHF.

V gene TRBV19 combines with J gene TRBJ1-5, with 8 positions matching TRBD1. Germline loops: CDR1 LNHDA, CDR2 SQIVND (reference sequence). CDR3 length equals 15 residues. The trim removed 5 bases at V and 4 bases at J, leaving 7 bases unmatched. CDR3 DNA: TGTGCCAGTAGTCCCGGCACAGGGGGAAATCAGCCCCAGCATTTT. It is translated as CASSPGTGGNQPQHF.

The CDR3 region has the DNA TGTGCCAGCAGCCTCGAAGGGGGGGGGACAGATACGCAGTATTTT. Translated: CASSLEGGGTDTQYF. V is TRBV9 and J is TRBJ2-3, with a weak D call TRBD2 (7 bases). Germline V lookup: CDR1 SGDLS, CDR2 YYNGEE. This CDR3 contains 15 residues. The V and J ends lost 4 bases and 3 bases respectively, with 15 bases between them.

The rearrangement joins TRBV3-1 (or the pseudogene TRBV3-2) to TRBJ2-1, with 7 positions matching TRBD1. The CDR3 is 13 amino acids. The V gene's germline CDR1 is LGHDT and CDR2 YNNKEL (reference sequence). Trimming removed 6 bases from V and 5 bases from J; junction bases left unmatched: 4. The CDR3 DNA follows: TGTGCCAGCAGTTATACAGGGGACAATGAGCAGTTCTTC. It is translated as CASSYTGDNEQFF.

The rearrangement links TRBV10-2 to TRBJ1-6; no definite D call. V was shortened by 4 bases and J by 0 bases, with 10 bases between the two germline ends. CDR3 length: 16 residues. CDR1 WSHSY and CDR2 SAAADI come from the germline V gene. The CDR3 DNA is TGCGCCAGCAGTGTCGGGCCTCCCTCCTATAATTCACCCCTCCACTTT. Translated: CASSVGPPSYNSPLHF.

This clone was seen once. This chain connects TRBV4-3 to TRBJ2-1; possibly TRBD2 for D (5 bases). Trimming took 0 bases from V and 6 from J, leaving 18 bases between them. The CDR3 is made up of 17 amino acids. Looked up from germline, CDR1 is LGHNA and CDR2 is YSLEER. CDR3 sequence: CASSQDRLSEDPNEQFF. The CDR3 nucleotides read TGCGCCAGCAGCCAAGATCGGCTTAGCGAGGATCCCAATGAGCAGTTCTTC.

The rearrangement joins TRBV3-1 (or the pseudogene TRBV3-2) to TRBJ1-2; D remains unclear. Germline values: CDR1 LGHDT, CDR2 YNNKEL (reference sequence). V dropped 3 bases and J dropped 6 bases, with 8 bases sitting between them. This CDR3 region has 12 residues. The DNA of the CDR3 is TGTGCCAGCAGCCACCAGACGGATGGCTACACCTTC. It specifies CASSHQTDGYTF.

The chain has TRBV2 and TRBJ2-2; D may be TRBD2 (6 bases). Trimming left V 6 bases short and J 3 bases short, with 11 bases between. The CDR3 consists of 14 residues. Germline CDR1 SNHLY, CDR2 FYNNEI. The DNA of the CDR3 is TGTGCCAGCAGGCGGGAACTGGACACCGGGGAGCTGTTTTTT. The encoded protein is CASRRELDTGELFF.

The chain joins TRBV5-1 to TRBJ1-3, with a possible D match to TRBD1 (6 bases). This CDR3 has 15 residues. Trimming pared 4 bases from V and 2 bases from J, leaving 13 bases between. Germline V gene lookup returns CDR1 SGHRS and CDR2 YFSETQ. The CDR3 reads CASSPRGGTGNTIYF. CDR3 bases: TGCGCCAGCAGCCCGAGGGGGGGCACTGGAAACACCATATATTTT. The whole variable domain, remainder taken from reference TRBV5-1 and TRBJ1-3, is KAGVTQTPRYLIKTRGQQVTLSCSPISGHRSVSWYQQTPGQGLQFLFEYFSETQRNKGNFPGRFSGRQFSNSRSEMNVSTLELGDSALYLCASSPRGGTGNTIYFGEGSWLTVV.

The chain is built from TRBV11-2 and TRBJ1-1, with D hard to call. CDR3 size: 11 residues. Germline CDR1 SGHAT, CDR2 FQNNGV. V was trimmed by 4 bases and J by 10 bases, leaving 10 bases between them. The CDR3 protein is CASSSTTGAFF. CDR3 coding DNA: TGTGCCAGCAGCTCAACGACCGGAGCTTTCTTT.

The rearrangement joins TRBV4-1 to TRBJ2-3, with 13 positions matching TRBD2. V trimming: 1 base; J trimming: 1 base; junction bases outside the gene matches: 5. This CDR3 has 18 residues. The V gene's germline CDR1 is MGHRA and CDR2 YSYEKL. Here the CDR3 DNA reads TGCGCCAGCAGCCAAGGATCGGGACTAGCGGGACGCACAGATACGCAGTATTTT. This gives the protein CASSQGSGLAGRTDTQYF.

The rearrangement joins TRBV9 to TRBJ2-6; 8 bases fit TRBD1. Germline CDR1 reads SGDLS; CDR2 reads YYNGEE. Trimming removed 4 bases from V and 1 base from J; junction bases left unmatched: 4. The CDR3 has 16 amino acids. The CDR3 reads CASSSDRDSGANVLTF. The CDR3 DNA sequence: TGTGCCAGCAGCTCGGACAGGGATTCTGGGGCCAACGTCCTGACTTTC.

This chain uses TRBV5-1 with TRBJ2-3, with TRBD2 as a possible D gene (5 bases). The CDR3 runs 12 residues. V was clipped by 4 bases and J by 5 bases, with 8 bases between them. CDR1 is SGHRS and CDR2 is YFSETQ in the germline V gene. The CDR3: CASSLDLDTQYF. The CDR3 bases are TGCGCCAGCAGCCTGGACTTAGATACGCAGTATTTT. Filled out from reference TRBV5-1 and TRBJ2-3, the complete variable domain reads KAGVTQTPRYLIKTRGQQVTLSCSPISGHRSVSWYQQTPGQGLQFLFEYFSETQRNKGNFPGRFSGRQFSNSRSEMNVSTLELGDSALYLCASSLDLDTQYFGPGTRLTVL.

The rearrangement uses TRBV19 and TRBJ2-2; no firm D call. Deletions cut 6 bases from V and 1 base from J, with 12 bases between. Germline loops: CDR1 LNHDA, CDR2 SQIVND (reference sequence). This CDR3 spans 15 amino acids. The chain's CDR3 is CASSQPGENTGELFF. In nucleotides, the CDR3 is TGTGCCAGTAGCCAACCAGGAGAGAACACCGGGGAGCTGTTTTTT.

The chain has TRBV7-2 and TRBJ2-1; D possibly corresponds to TRBD1 (5 bases). This CDR3 has 15 residues. Deletions cut 0 bases from V and 2 bases from J, with 8 bases between. Germline V lookup: CDR1 SGHTA, CDR2 FQGNSA. The CDR3 bases are TGTGCCAGCAGCTTAGCTAGGGGAACCTACAATGAGCAGTTCTTC. Its translation is CASSLARGTYNEQFF.

V gene TRBV7-3 combines with J gene TRBJ1-3; 8 nucleotides line up with TRBD1. After removal of 4 bases from V and 8 bases from J, the junction contained 4 bases not matched to a gene. The CDR3 extends over 13 amino acids. Germline V gene sequence: CDR1 SGHTA, CDR2 FQGTGA. The CDR3 DNA reads as TGTGCCAGCAGCTCAACACAGGGGGACACCATATATTTT. Protein product: CASSSTQGDTIYF.